The source of this T cell receptor beta chain is a study of CD8+ T cells in alopecia areata. Study context: At a dose of 5 to 10 mg twice daily, oral tofacitinib was given to treated patients.

After removal of 0 bases from V and 4 bases from J, the junction contained 7 bases not matched to a gene. CDR1 and CDR2 from the germline V gene are SGHNT and YYREEE (reference sequence). The CDR3 length is 15 residues. Study conclusions and caveats: Higher clonality and more expanded CD8+ clones appeared in lesional than normal scalp.

The authors extracted RNA and reverse transcribed it into cDNA as the sequencing template. Assay: immunoSEQ multiplex PCR; the TCRdb copy retains only in-frame clones and omits some. Counted here are 9,500 to 15,000 clones, more than 50% occurring once; the ten biggest clones make up approximately 21%. This clone was counted only a few times. What it binds is unknown. Lesional scalp punch biopsies and peripheral blood came from alopecia areata patients. The chain carries TRBV5-4 and TRBJ2-7; 7 bases are a match to TRBD2. What was sequenced was skin. The sequence came from a human donor with alopecia areata. The CDR3: CASSLDSGGGYEQYF. The CDR3 coding sequence is TGTGCCAGCAGCTTGGATAGTGGGGGGGGATACGAGCAGTACTTC.